A single T cell receptor (beta chain) is shown here with its context. The target antigen is unknown. These data originate in a study of T-cell memory formation after mild COVID-19. Study at large: The TCR clusters were mostly specific to one donor.

TCRdb reprocessed the 5' RACE reads via MiXCR and lists one record per CDR3 protein. The table lists roughly 220,000 distinct CDR3 sequences, 9% to 10% of them singletons, with around 3.3% in the top ten. V was clipped by 8 bases and J by 8 bases, with 22 bases between them. Looked up from germline, CDR1 is SNHLY and CDR2 is FYNNEI. The CDR3 consists of 15 residues. Points from the study as a whole: Clones shrinking between day 15 and 85 showed a balanced CD4/CD8 split, and those that grew later tilted toward CD4+. SARS-CoV-2 specificity was not confirmed for second-wave clones peaking on day 37. Shrinking CD4+ clones were chiefly CM and EM; CD8+ ones were chiefly EMRA.

This clonotype was obtained from a man aged 18 to 29 who had mild COVID-19 (a few samples of this study predate the infection). Cell type and time point are not known. The chain joins TRBV2 to TRBJ1-5; perhaps TRBD1 as D (6 bases). Sequencing was done on a sample of PBMCs or a T cell subset sorted from them (not recorded which). As DNA, the CDR3 is TGTGCCAGCCTCCCCCCAGGGGTTAGGGACGAGCCCCAGCATTTT. Protein: CASLPPGVRDEPQHF.